This passage covers 26 T cell receptor beta chains from one sample sequenced in a study of beta chain features in type 1 diabetes. Whole-study findings and limits: Type 1 diabetes patients showed a moderate but significant shortening of TCRB CDR3s in all four CD4+ subsets.

The entirety of the isolated RNA underwent reverse transcription, so expressed TCRB transcripts were sequenced. TCRdb keeps only in-frame clones here, not all; method: immunoSEQ multiplex PCR. Altogether 40,000 to 45,000 clones are present, 65% to 70% being singletons, with the ten largest covering 2% to 2.5%. No antigen is known for these receptors. The sequenced material came from Tregs from blood. The source is a woman younger than 35 with type 1 diabetes.

CDR3 DNA sequence: TGTGCCACCAGCACGGATCGGGGGGCTCTGGGCTATGGCTACACCTTC. Amino acids: CATSTDRGALGYGYTF. The chain couples TRBV15 to TRBJ1-2; D is perhaps TRBD1 (6 bases). Trimming took off 4 bases at V and 4 bases at J, with 19 bases between the two ends. Germline CDR1 reads LNHNV; CDR2 reads YYDKDF (reference sequence). This CDR3 contains 16 residues.

This rearrangement joins TRBV7-2 to TRBJ2-1; 7 bases match TRBD1. From germline, CDR1 is SGHTA and CDR2 FQGNSA. After removal of 5 bases from V and 5 bases from J, the junction contained 3 bases not matched to a gene. CDR3 length: 13 amino acids. The CDR3 sequence is CASSPTGNNEQFF. As DNA, the CDR3 is TGTGCCAGCAGCCCGACAGGGAACAATGAGCAGTTCTTC.

This clone was seen only a few times. The chain links TRBV10-3 to TRBJ2-7, with D perhaps TRBD1 (5 bases). The V gene's germline CDR1 is ENHRY and CDR2 SYGVKD. The CDR3 extends over 14 amino acids. V lost 1 base to trimming and J lost 3 bases, with 10 bases between them. This chain's CDR3 is CAISEFVRDYEQYF. The CDR3 region has the DNA TGTGCCATCAGTGAGTTTGTCAGGGACTACGAGCAGTACTTC.

The chain links TRBV29-1 to TRBJ1-3; the D gene is possibly TRBD1 (6 bases). Between the trimmed V and J ends, which lost 5 bases and 0 bases, there was a span of 11 bases. Germline lookup yields CDR1 SQVTM and CDR2 ANQGSEA. The CDR3 has 14 amino acids. DNA for the CDR3: TGCAGCGTTAACACAGGGTTCTCTGGAAACACCATATATTTT. Amino acids: CSVNTGFSGNTIYF.

V and J are TRBV7-2 and TRBJ2-5, with 11 bases fitting TRBD2. The end of the DNA is better explained by TRBJ2-7, so the J call may be wrong. Germline CDR1 SGHTA, CDR2 FQGNSA. This CDR3 region has 17 residues. The CDR3 sequence is CASSLTSGSSTHHEQYF. The CDR3 region has the DNA TGTGCCAGCAGCTTAACTAGCGGGAGCAGTACTCACCACGAGCAGTACTTC.

This chain uses TRBV9 with TRBJ2-1, with 8 bases that match TRBD2. The V gene end was trimmed by 0 bases and the J gene end by 8 bases; junction bases not matched to a gene: 10. The CDR3 length is 16 residues. Germline V lookup: CDR1 SGDLS, CDR2 YYNGEE. The CDR3 DNA sequence: TGTGCCAGCAGCGTAGATCCGGGAGGGCCGCTGGATGAGCAGTTCTTC. Its translation: CASSVDPGGPLDEQFF.

V gene TRBV28 combines with J gene TRBJ2-7, with D unresolved. V lost 4 bases and J lost 3, with 7 bases in between. The CDR3 is 12 residues long. The germline V gene encodes CDR1 MDHEN and CDR2 SYDVKM. The chain's CDR3 is CASSSSIYEQYF. As DNA, the CDR3 is TGTGCCAGCAGTTCCAGTATCTACGAGCAGTACTTC.

This clone was observed a handful of times. The rearrangement links TRBV14 to TRBJ2-2; maybe TRBD1 (5 bases). Looked up from germline, CDR1 is SGHDN and CDR2 is FVKESK. V was cut by 6 bases and J by 7 bases, with 9 bases left in between. This CDR3 is built from 12 residues. The chain's CDR3 is CASRGRVGELFF. For the CDR3, the DNA is TGTGCCAGCAGGGGGCGAGTCGGGGAGCTGTTTTTT.

Here the CDR3 reads CAIRATSGGAETQYF. Written as DNA, the CDR3 is TGTGCCATCAGAGCGACTAGCGGGGGGGCGGAGACCCAGTACTTC. The chain combines TRBV10-3 with TRBJ2-5; TRBD2 matches 14 bases. J was trimmed by 5 bases and V by 6 bases; bases with no gene match: 5. The CDR3 has 15 amino acids. Germline V CDR1 and CDR2: ENHRY, SYGVKD.

This sequence joins TRBV18 and TRBJ1-1; 10 bases match TRBD1. After removal of 3 bases from V and 7 bases from J, the junction contained 8 bases not matched to a gene. The CDR3 is 15 amino acids. In germline, CDR1 is KGHSH, CDR2 LQKENI. CDR3 residues: CASSPLRWDRGEAFF. In nucleotides, the CDR3 is TGTGCCAGCTCACCTCTCCGCTGGGACAGGGGTGAAGCTTTCTTT.

The chain uses TRBV5-1 and TRBJ1-2; maybe TRBD1 (6 bases). Germline V gene data show CDR1 as SGHRS and CDR2 as YFSETQ. CDR3 size: 14 residues. V shed 4 bases and J shed 0 bases, with 10 bases lying between them. CDR3 region: CASSGQPANYGYTF. DNA of the CDR3: TGCGCCAGCAGCGGACAGCCTGCTAACTATGGCTACACCTTC.

This clone appeared a few times. The V and J genes are TRBV5-1 and TRBJ1-2; 8 bases align to TRBD1. Losses at the gene ends were 5 bases for V and 0 bases for J; bases not matched to a gene: 3. This CDR3 comprises 14 residues. Germline V gene sequence: CDR1 SGHRS, CDR2 YFSETQ. The CDR3 region is CASRTTGANYGYTF. CDR3 DNA sequence: TGCGCCAGCAGAACGACAGGGGCTAACTATGGCTACACCTTC.

The chain has TRBV7-2 and TRBJ2-5; TRBD1 might be the D (5 bases). Trimming left V 3 bases short and J 5 bases short, with 13 bases between. CDR1 and CDR2 from the germline V gene are SGHTA and FQGNSA. This CDR3 spans 14 amino acids. The CDR3 region has the DNA TGTGCCAGCAGCTTCGGGCTCAACAGGGAGACCCAGTACTTC. It is translated as CASSFGLNRETQYF.

The chain combines TRBV2 with TRBJ1-5; D is unresolved. The CDR3 covers 14 residues. Germline loops: CDR1 SNHLY, CDR2 FYNNEI. V was pared by 6 bases and J by 3 bases, with 12 bases between. The CDR3 sequence is CASRVGSNNQPQHF. CDR3 nucleotide sequence: TGTGCCAGCAGAGTGGGCAGTAACAATCAGCCCCAGCATTTT.

This chain uses TRBV5-1 with TRBJ1-2, with TRBD1 matching 8 bases. The junction had 3 bases not matched to a gene; V was cut back by 3 bases and J by 2 bases. The germline CDR1 and CDR2 sequences are SGHRS and YFSETQ. CDR3 length: 14 amino acids. The chain's CDR3 is CASSSGQANYGYTF. CDR3 DNA sequence: TGCGCCAGCAGCTCGGGACAGGCCAACTATGGCTACACCTTC. Full variable domain (outside the CDR3, taken from reference TRBV5-1 and TRBJ1-2): KAGVTQTPRYLIKTRGQQVTLSCSPISGHRSVSWYQQTPGQGLQFLFEYFSETQRNKGNFPGRFSGRQFSNSRSEMNVSTLELGDSALYLCASSSGQANYGYTFGSGTRLTVV.

The J gene is TRBJ2-3, the V gene TRBV6-5, with 7 bases aligning to TRBD1. The CDR3 has 14 residues. With 5 bases clipped from V and 2 bases from J, the junction kept 4 bases outside the gene matches. Germline CDR1 MNHEY, CDR2 SVGAGI. The CDR3 sequence is CASSPGTATDTQYF. CDR3 DNA: TGTGCCAGCAGTCCCGGGACAGCCACAGATACGCAGTATTTT.

Written as DNA, the CDR3 is TGTGCCAGCAGCTTAGCAGTCGGTTGGGGGCCGAGGACCGGGGAGCTGTTTTTT. Protein product: CASSLAVGWGPRTGELFF. V gene TRBV7-9 combines with J gene TRBJ2-2; TRBD1 is a possible D gene (6 bases). The germline V gene encodes CDR1 SEHNR and CDR2 FQNEAQ (reference sequence). V was shortened by 0 bases and J by 5 bases, with 19 bases between the two germline ends. CDR3 length equals 18 residues.

The CDR3 coding sequence is TGTGCCAGCACTTCGGGACAGGGGCCCAACGAGCAGTACTTC. Amino acids: CASTSGQGPNEQYF. V and J are TRBV6-5 and TRBJ2-7; 10 nucleotides agree with TRBD1. Germline V gene lookup returns CDR1 MNHEY and CDR2 SVGAGI. V trimming: 7 bases; J trimming: 5 bases; junction bases outside the gene matches: 8. The CDR3 is 14 amino acids.

This clone qualifies as medium-sized. The chain has TRBV7-9 and TRBJ1-5; D remains ambiguous. Between the trimmed V and J ends, which lost 2 bases and 1 base, there was a span of 9 bases. Germline V lookup: CDR1 SEHNR, CDR2 FQNEAQ (reference sequence). This CDR3 comprises 15 residues. The CDR3 protein is CASSLPVHSNQPQHF. In DNA, the CDR3 is TGTGCCAGCAGCTTACCCGTACACAGCAATCAGCCCCAGCATTTT.

The chain has TRBV7-3 and TRBJ1-1, with D possibly being TRBD1 (5 bases). Trimming left V 2 bases short and J 1 base short, with 11 bases between. The CDR3 runs to 15 residues. Germline V lookup: CDR1 SGHTA, CDR2 FQGTGA. CDR3 sequence (DNA): TGTGCCAGCAGCTTATTCGGCGGGGGGAACACTGAAGCTTTCTTT. This translates into CASSLFGGGNTEAFF.

This clone has only a few counts. This chain connects TRBV6-6 to TRBJ2-3; TRBD2 is a possible D gene (6 bases). Germline loops: CDR1 MNHNY, CDR2 SVGAGI (reference sequence). The CDR3 length is 15 residues. Deletions cut 5 bases from V and 6 bases from J, with 18 bases between. This CDR3 is CASSDGTSRRDTQYF. CDR3 sequence (DNA): TGTGCCAGCAGTGATGGGACTTCCCGCCGGGATACGCAGTATTTT.

This clone was observed a few times. V usage is TRBV29-1 and J usage is TRBJ2-7; 7 bases match TRBD2. CDR1 SQVTM and CDR2 ANQGSEA come from the germline V gene. This CDR3 has 13 amino acids. J gave up 7 bases and V 7 bases, and 13 bases lay outside the gene matches. The CDR3 region is CSAEPSAAGEQYF. CDR3 DNA sequence: TGCAGCGCTGAGCCTTCGGCAGCGGGGGAGCAGTACTTC.

With respect to this clone: This sample also contains other DNA sequences that code for the same CDR3. This chain links TRBV6-6 with TRBJ1-2, with 7 bases matching TRBD1. V was pared by 5 bases and J by 12 bases, with 12 bases of the junction left unmatched. Per germline, CDR1 MNHNY and CDR2 SVGAGI (reference sequence). The CDR3 totals 13 residues. The chain's CDR3 is CASSPPDRAANTF. Written as DNA, the CDR3 is TGTGCCAGCAGTCCTCCCGACAGGGCGGCCAACACCTTC.

The chain carries TRBV6-5 and TRBJ2-7, with a tentative D call TRBD2 (5 bases). The CDR3 extends over 14 amino acids. Looked up from germline, CDR1 is MNHEY and CDR2 is SVGAGI. Trimming removed 6 bases from V and 1 base from J, with 13 bases in between. CDR3 sequence: CASRPRGSSYEQYF. For the CDR3, the DNA is TGTGCCAGCAGACCCCGGGGTAGTTCCTACGAGCAGTACTTC.

This clone has just one count. The chain carries TRBV19 and TRBJ1-2; D is possibly TRBD1 (6 bases). The germline V and J ends were trimmed by 4 bases and 2 bases, with 14 bases remaining between them. This CDR3 spans 15 amino acids. Germline V CDR1 and CDR2: LNHDA, SQIVND (reference sequence). This CDR3 is CASSTRQAGNYGYTF. DNA of the CDR3: TGTGCCAGTAGTACCCGACAGGCTGGCAACTATGGCTACACCTTC.

V gene TRBV19 combines with J gene TRBJ1-2; no firm D call. Trimming stripped 5 bases from V and 2 bases from J, with 15 bases between. Germline V gives CDR1 LNHDA, CDR2 SQIVND (reference sequence). There are 15 residues in the CDR3. The CDR3 region has the DNA TGTGCCAGTAGTGCCTTGGGCACGGGGAACTATGGCTACACCTTC. Protein sequence: CASSALGTGNYGYTF.